This TCR beta chain was captured by sequencing in a study of control samples from healthy donors and cancer patients. Trimming at V came to 5 bases and at J to 7 bases, leaving 8 bases not matched to a gene. This CDR3 has 14 amino acids. The germline V gene has CDR1 MNHEY and CDR2 SMNVEV (reference sequence). Produced via immunoSEQ multiplex PCR; TCRdb's table is partial and in-frame only. In the table there are fewer than 300,000 clones, over 75% of which are singletons. The J gene is TRBJ1-2, the V gene TRBV27, with 9 bases identical to TRBD1. Sample: PBMCs. The receptor comes from a woman aged 60 to 75 with lung cancer. The CDR3 here is CASSNLGTGLGYTF. CDR3 sequence (DNA): TGTGCCAGCAGTAACCTCGGGACAGGGCTTGGCTACACCTTC.